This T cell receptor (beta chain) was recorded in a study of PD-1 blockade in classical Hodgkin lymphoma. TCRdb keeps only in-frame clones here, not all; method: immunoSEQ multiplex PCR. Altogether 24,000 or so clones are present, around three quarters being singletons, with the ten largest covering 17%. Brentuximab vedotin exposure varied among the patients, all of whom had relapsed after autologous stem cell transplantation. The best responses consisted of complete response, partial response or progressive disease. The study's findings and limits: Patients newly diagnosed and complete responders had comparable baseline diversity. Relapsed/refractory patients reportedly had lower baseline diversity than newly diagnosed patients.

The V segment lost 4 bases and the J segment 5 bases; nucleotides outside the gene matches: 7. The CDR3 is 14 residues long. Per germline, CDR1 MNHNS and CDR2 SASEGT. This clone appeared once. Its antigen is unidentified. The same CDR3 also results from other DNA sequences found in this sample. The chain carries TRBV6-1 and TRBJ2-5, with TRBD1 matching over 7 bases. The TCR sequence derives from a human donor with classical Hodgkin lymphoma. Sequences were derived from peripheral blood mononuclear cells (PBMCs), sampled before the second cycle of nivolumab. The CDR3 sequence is CASSGLVRGETQYF. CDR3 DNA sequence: TGTGCCAGCAGTGGTCTTGTCAGGGGGGAGACCCAGTACTTC.